This T cell receptor beta chain was captured by sequencing in a study of blood T cell repertoires in COVID-19. In the study overall: Sites in the United States, Italy and Spain provided acute and convalescent COVID-19 samples. PBMCs, B-cell-depleted T cells, or T cells were the source of the cDNA or gDNA that made up the material.

In the source study's methods: Reference gene primers were amplified, and this amplification served to estimate nucleated cell counts. Sequencing was performed with immunoSEQ multiplex PCR; in TCRdb, only in-frame clones are kept and a portion is missing. The V and J calls and clone size come from that table; D and trimming were worked out from the DNA. Here the sample spans 250,000 to 350,000 clones, about 90% being singletons. The CDR3 sequence is 14 residues long. V was cut by 1 base and J by 12 bases, with 13 bases left in between. This sequence was found in a young woman who had recovered from COVID-19. The chain employs TRBV6-7 and TRBJ1-6; D gene ambiguous. TRBV6-7 is classed as an ORF, of uncertain function. The sequenced material came from peripheral blood. Here the CDR3 reads CASSYLHGREPLHF. The DNA of the CDR3 is TGTGCCAGCAGTTACTTACACGGGAGGGAACCCCTCCACTTT.